Below, one T cell receptor (beta chain) is given with its context. The data derive from a study of T cell responses to AZD1222 COVID-19 vaccine. Sequencing used immunoSEQ multiplex PCR; TCRdb keeps in-frame clones, though not all of them. Of 70,000 to 95,000 clones in the sample, approximately 90% were seen once. This CDR3 is 12 amino acids long. Germline CDR1 MNHEY, CDR2 SVGAGI. The rearrangement links TRBV6-5 to TRBJ2-5, with a tentative D call TRBD2 (5 bases). The receptor's source is an adult who received the AZD1222 COVID-19 vaccine. Specimen: peripheral blood, collected 28 days after the second AZD1222 dose. For the CDR3, the DNA is TGTGCTAGCGCCCGTTACCAAGAGACCCAGTACTTC. It translates to CASARYQETQYF.